This passage covers 23 T cell receptor beta chains from one sample sequenced in a study of T cells in Graves' hyperthyroidism and ophthalmopathy. The investigators amplified TCR beta CDR3 regions from RNA transcripts. When the TCR CDR3 underwent first-round RT-PCR, the HTBI primer set was used. Each CDR3 protein gets one entry after TCRdb re-called the multiplex PCR reads with MiXCR. The sample shows 490,000 or so distinct CDR3 sequences, 40% to 50% of them seen only once. The material sequenced was peripheral blood or thyroid tissue (not recorded which). These receptors originate from an adult woman with Graves' disease, either hyperthyroidism or ophthalmopathy (not recorded which).

The chain recombines TRBV6-5 with TRBJ2-3; D unresolved. The germline V gene encodes CDR1 MNHEY and CDR2 SVGAGI. Trimming shortened V by 7 bases and J by 1 base, and 9 bases separated the two germline ends. The length of the CDR3 is 13 residues. In DNA, the CDR3 is TGTGCCAGCACCCCCTACCGCACAGATACGCAGTATTTT. Protein sequence: CASTPYRTDTQYF.

CDR3 residues: CASRTGGMDYGYTF. In nucleotides, the CDR3 is TGTGCCAGCAGGACAGGGGGCATGGACTATGGCTACACCTTC. The chain is built from TRBV10-3 and TRBJ1-2; 11 bases line up with TRBD1. CDR3 size: 14 residues. In germline, CDR1 is ENHRY, CDR2 SYGVKD. Germline trimming cut 10 bases from V and 3 bases from J; bases unmatched to any gene: 7.

Ten or more counts support this clonotype. The V call is TRBV7-2, the J call TRBJ2-5; 7 nucleotides align to TRBD1. Germline values: CDR1 SGHTA, CDR2 FQGNSA. V was clipped by 8 bases and J by 2 bases; unmatched bases: 11. The CDR3 loop spans 15 amino acids. CDR3 in DNA: TGTGCCAGCGCGCAGGGACAGATACAACAAGAGACCCAGTACTTC. It codes for CASAQGQIQQETQYF.

This clonotype occurred a few times. The rearrangement links TRBV19 to TRBJ1-5; D not resolved. Per the germline V gene, CDR1 is LNHDA and CDR2 is SQIVND (reference sequence). The CDR3 has 14 residues. The CDR3 coding sequence is TGTGCTAGAGTTGGCGGGAATAGCAATCAGCCCCAGCATTTT. Translation gives CARVGGNSNQPQHF. The full variable domain, with the rest looked up from reference TRBV19 and TRBJ1-5, is DGGITQSPKYLFRKEGQNVTLSCEQNLNHDAMYWYRQDPGQGLRLIYYSQIVNDFQKGDIAEGYSVSREKKESFPLTVTSAQKNPTAFYLCARVGGNSNQPQHFGDGTRLSIL.

This clonotype was seen ten or more times. The chain is built from TRBV7-2 and TRBJ2-2; TRBD2 is a possible D gene (5 bases). Trimming stripped 4 bases from V and 6 bases from J, with 9 bases between. This CDR3 has 13 residues. Germline V gene sequence: CDR1 SGHTA, CDR2 FQGNSA. The CDR3 loop reads CASSSLVAGELFF. For the CDR3, the DNA is TGTGCCAGCAGCTCACTAGTAGCCGGGGAGCTGTTTTTT.

This clonotype has at least ten counts. The chain has TRBV20-1 and TRBJ1-1; no firm D call. Germline lookup yields CDR1 DFQATT and CDR2 SNEGSKA (reference sequence). This CDR3 spans 11 amino acids. Trimming took off 1 base at V and 10 bases at J, with 10 bases between the two ends. CDR3 sequence (DNA): TGCAGTGCTAGAGGTCGGGTCGGAGCTTTCTTT. Residues: CSARGRVGAFF.

This chain joins TRBV19 and TRBJ1-1; D is perhaps TRBD1 (5 bases). With 4 bases removed from V and 1 base from J, the gap between germline ends came to 10 bases. Germline CDR1 and CDR2: LNHDA and SQIVND (reference sequence). CDR3 size: 14 residues. This chain's CDR3 is CASSTSTANTEAFF. Written as DNA, the CDR3 is TGTGCCAGTAGTACTTCGACAGCGAACACTGAAGCTTTCTTT.

This clonotype was seen a few times. The rearrangement joins TRBV2 to TRBJ1-5, with 8 bases lining up with TRBD1. The V gene end was trimmed by 8 bases and the J gene end by 3 bases; junction bases not matched to a gene: 3. The CDR3 loop spans 13 amino acids. Germline CDR1 and CDR2: SNHLY and FYNNEI. The CDR3 spells CASLGQDNQPQHF. Written as DNA, the CDR3 is TGTGCCAGCCTGGGACAGGACAATCAGCCCCAGCATTTT.

In regard to this clonotype: Relative to the germline gene, one junction end is altered; a read error may explain this. The chain uses TRBV7-9 and TRBJ1-1; D is possibly TRBD1 (5 bases). The CDR3 is 18 residues long. CDR1 is SEHNR and CDR2 is FQNEAQ in the germline V gene (reference sequence). The CDR3, as DNA: TGTGCCGGCAGCCTAAGGGACCTTCGGAAAACTAAGAACACTGAAGCTTTCTTT. Translation: CAGSLRDLRKTKNTEAFF.

This chain links TRBV10-3 with TRBJ2-7; 9 nucleotides line up with TRBD1. V dropped 4 bases and J dropped 3; count of bases not matched to a gene: 4. The CDR3 length is 14 residues. Germline V gene lookup returns CDR1 ENHRY and CDR2 SYGVKD. The CDR3: CAISGQGQGYEQYF. The CDR3 DNA is TGTGCCATCAGTGGGCAGGGACAGGGCTACGAGCAGTACTTC.

This clonotype showed up many times. J is TRBJ1-4 and V is TRBV2; D remains unclear. The CDR3 has 14 amino acids. The V gene's germline CDR1 is SNHLY and CDR2 FYNNEI. V was shortened by 5 bases and J by 0 bases, with 7 bases between the two germline ends. The CDR3 nucleotides read TGTGCCAGCAGTTTGTTCACAACTAATGAAAAACTGTTTTTT. This translates into CASSLFTTNEKLFF.

As DNA, the CDR3 is TGTGCCATCGTCGGCGACACCGGGGAGCTGTTTTTT. Its translation is CAIVGDTGELFF. V is TRBV7-3 and J is TRBJ2-2; no reliable D call. Trimming pared 10 bases from V and 3 bases from J, leaving 9 bases between. Germline V CDR1 and CDR2: SGHTA, FQGTGA. CDR3 size: 12 residues. The full variable domain, in which reference TRBV7-3 and TRBJ2-2 provide the parts outside the CDR3, is GAGVSQTPSNKVTEKGKYVELRCDPISGHTALYWYRQSLGQGPEFLIYFQGTGAADDSGLPNDRFFAVRPEGSVSTLKIQRTERGDSAVYLCAIVGDTGELFFGEGSRLTVL.

The chain carries TRBV7-8 and TRBJ1-6; D gene ambiguous. CDR1 is SGHVS, CDR2 FQNEAQ, per germline. The CDR3 has 15 amino acids. Trimming cost V 2 bases and J 9 bases, with 14 bases left between them. In nucleotides, the CDR3 is TGTGCCAGCAGCTTAAACGGACCGTGGGCTTCACCCCTCCACTTT. Residues: CASSLNGPWASPLHF.

The chain has TRBV7-2 and TRBJ2-6; no firm D call. The CDR3 loop spans 17 amino acids. With 1 base removed from V and 0 bases from J, the gap between germline ends came to 10 bases. The germline CDR1 and CDR2 sequences are SGHTA and FQGNSA. The CDR3 sequence: CASSLDALSSGANVLTF. The DNA of the CDR3 is TGTGCCAGCAGCTTAGACGCACTGAGCTCTGGGGCCAACGTCCTGACTTTC.

This chain connects TRBV7-9 to TRBJ2-7; weak D call: TRBD1 (6 bases). Germline assignment: CDR1 SEHNR and CDR2 FQNEAQ (reference sequence). V shed 6 bases and J shed 5 bases, with 14 bases lying between them. This CDR3 is built from 13 residues. The CDR3 region is CASSPGVGNEQYF. The CDR3 bases are TGTGCCAGCAGTCCAGGGGTTGGCAACGAGCAGTACTTC.

This chain uses TRBV2 with TRBJ2-2; possible D gene TRBD1, 6 bases. Germline assignment: CDR1 SNHLY and CDR2 FYNNEI. V was trimmed by 11 bases and J by 4 bases, leaving 14 bases between them. This CDR3 comprises 13 residues. The CDR3 here is CAGNTGPTGELFF. DNA of the CDR3: TGTGCCGGCAATACAGGGCCCACCGGGGAGCTGTTTTTT.

The chain recombines TRBV11-2 with TRBJ1-1; D gene unclear. Germline V gene lookup returns CDR1 SGHAT and CDR2 FQNNGV. V was cut by 1 base and J by 3 bases, with 15 bases left in between. The CDR3 runs to 16 residues. The CDR3: CASSLARGRVDTEAFF. The CDR3 DNA reads TGTGCCAGCAGCTTAGCTCGAGGGCGGGTTGACACTGAAGCTTTCTTT.

In this sample, this clonotype turned up many times. The chain is built from TRBV2 and TRBJ1-4; D remains unclear. CDR3 length equals 12 residues. V shed 1 base and J shed 16 bases, with 13 bases lying between them. CDR1 is SNHLY, CDR2 FYNNEI, per germline. DNA of the CDR3: TGTGCCAGCAGTGAAGAGGGCCTGGGAAGGTTTTTT. Its protein is CASSEEGLGRFF.

The chain employs TRBV30 and TRBJ1-5; 9 nucleotides agree with TRBD1. Germline CDR1 reads GTSNPN; CDR2 reads SVGIG (reference sequence). The CDR3 extends over 15 amino acids. With V trimmed by 2 bases and J by 5 bases, 7 bases remained unmatched. The CDR3 coding sequence is TGTGCCTGGAGTACAGGACAGGGGATGTATCAGCCCCAGCATTTT. This translates into CAWSTGQGMYQPQHF.

This clonotype has at least ten counts. The CDR3 sequence: CAIRFDTGVTEAFF. DNA of the CDR3: TGTGCCATCAGATTCGATACAGGGGTCACTGAAGCTTTCTTT. This chain uses TRBV10-3 with TRBJ1-1; 7 bases fit TRBD1. Per the germline V gene, CDR1 is ENHRY and CDR2 is SYGVKD. With V trimmed by 6 bases and J by 4 bases, 8 bases remained unmatched. This CDR3 is built from 14 residues.

The rearrangement links TRBV29-1 to TRBJ1-1, with D tentatively TRBD1 (6 bases). The germline V gene encodes CDR1 SQVTM and CDR2 ANQGSEA. Trimming took off 7 bases at V and 6 bases at J, with 15 bases between the two ends. This CDR3 is 12 amino acids long. CDR3 sequence (DNA): TGCAGCGGCACAACAGGGTTGGCTGAAGCTTTCTTT. It encodes CSGTTGLAEAFF.

This clonotype was counted ten times or more. This sequence joins TRBV6-1 and TRBJ1-1, with D uncertain. Germline CDR1 and CDR2: MNHNS and SASEGT. The CDR3 spans 14 residues. V lost 2 bases to trimming and J lost 7 bases, with 14 bases between them. The CDR3 here is CASSESEGNVEAFF. In nucleotides, the CDR3 is TGTGCCAGCAGTGAAAGTGAAGGCAATGTTGAAGCTTTCTTT.

The chain has TRBV12-3 or TRBV12-4 and TRBJ2-5, with D unclear. V shed 3 bases and J shed 0 bases, with 11 bases lying between them. The CDR3 has 15 residues. The CDR3 DNA reads as TGTGCCAGCAGTTTGATGGGAACCTACCAAGAGACCCAGTACTTC. Translated, it gives CASSLMGTYQETQYF.